The 5 T cell receptor beta chains below all came from one sample that was sequenced in a study of identical twins. TCRdb re-called the 5' RACE reads with MiXCR, one entry per CDR3 protein. The sample contains 200,000 to 250,000 distinct CDR3 sequences, 6.5% to 8.5% of which appear only once. This same sample was also part of a study on yellow fever vaccine responses in identical twins.

Specimen: memory (CD45RO+) T cells sorted from blood. The receptor set was obtained from a woman between 18 and 30 years old in good health.

There are a few counts of this clonotype. The J gene is TRBJ1-2, the V gene TRBV14; D unresolved. CDR3 length equals 14 residues. The V and J ends lost 0 bases and 6 bases respectively, with 11 bases between them. Germline CDR1 reads SGHDN; CDR2 reads FVKESK. In nucleotides, the CDR3 is TGTGCCAGCAGCCAAGATGGGCGGTTTGATGGCTACACCTTC. This translates into CASSQDGRFDGYTF.

This sequence joins TRBV21-1 and TRBJ2-7; the table's D gene call, TRBD1, was not cross checked with the DNA. TRBV21-1 is a known pseudogene. This CDR3 contains 19 residues. The CDR3 sequence is CASSKRGRPRLDPNNEQYF. CDR3 nucleotide sequence: TGTGCCAGCAGCAAGAGGGGGCGCCCCAGGTTGGACCCCAACAACGAGCAGTACTTC.

This clonotype was recorded a few times. Since a much larger clone is just one base distant, this may be a read error. V and J are TRBV3-1 and TRBJ2-5, with D possibly matching TRBD2 (5 bases). This CDR3 has 12 residues. Deletions cut 1 base from V and 5 bases from J, with 5 bases between. Per germline, CDR1 LGHDT and CDR2 YNNKEL (reference sequence). For the CDR3, the DNA is TGTGCCAGCAGCCAAGGGAGGGAGACCCAGTACTTC. It specifies CASSQGRETQYF.

The gene calls are TRBV29-1 and TRBJ2-1, with D possibly TRBD2 on 5 matching bases. The CDR3 is 13 amino acids. Germline lookup yields CDR1 SQVTM and CDR2 ANQGSEA. V was clipped by 0 bases and J by 11 bases, with 14 bases between them. The DNA for the CDR3 is TGCAGCGTTGAAGAGGGAGAGCGGATAAAGCAGTTCTTC. Its protein is CSVEEGERIKQFF.

This clonotype has just a few counts. The chain links TRBV6-2 or TRBV6-3 to TRBJ1-5; TRBD1 matches 9 bases. The V segment lost 5 bases and the J segment 5 bases; nucleotides outside the gene matches: 10. The CDR3 totals 16 residues. Germline lookup yields CDR1 MNHEY and CDR2 SVGEGT. The CDR3 sequence is CASSRRDRVGDQPQHF. CDR3 sequence (DNA): TGTGCCAGCAGTCGCCGGGACAGGGTTGGGGATCAGCCCCAGCATTTT.